Listed here is a single T cell receptor (beta chain). Its antigen remains unidentified. This entry comes from a study of cytomegalovirus exposure and HLA in healthy donors. For the study at large: Early released data comprised 75 million to 100 million unique TCRs from HLA-typed donors. Study-wide results and limits: Among the CMV-associated chains, three were confirmed in vitro as specific for CMV antigens. TCR beta chain V- and J-gene trimming was linked, in a later analysis, to a missense variant in DCLRE1C.

Despite likely unrecorded immune exposures, the donors were nominally healthy at the time of sampling. PCR primers comprised 60 Vbeta and 13 Jbeta primers. Profiled with immunoSEQ multiplex PCR; TCRdb holds only in-frame clones, not every one. The sample shows some 90,000 clones, under 85% of them seen only once. The sequenced sample consisted of PBMCs. The receptor was isolated from a female donor in good health and CMV-seropositive.

The CDR3 nucleotides are TGTGCCAGCAGCTTTAGGGGGCAAAATGAGCAGTTCTTC. The encoded protein is CASSFRGQNEQFF. V and J are TRBV5-8 and TRBJ2-1, with TRBD1 identical over 7 bases. There are 13 residues in the CDR3. The ends lost 2 bases at V and 7 bases at J; junction bases unmatched: 3. Germline V gives CDR1 SGHTS, CDR2 YDEGEE.